This T cell receptor beta chain was sequenced during a study of T cell repertoires in cytomegalovirus infection. Across the study: CMV infection plus the matching HLA type was flagged by public TCR beta signatures.

V gave up 6 bases and J gave up 0 bases; unmatched junction bases: 4. CDR1 and CDR2 (germline): SEHNR, FQNEAQ (reference sequence). This CDR3 is built from 15 residues. This clonotype was found many times. Its antigen remains unidentified. TCRdb fed the reads into MiXCR, producing one record per CDR3 protein. Of about 920,000 distinct CDR3 sequences listed, roughly a third are singletons. General study points: Cumulative public TCR beta family frequency identified CMV carriers with the relevant HLA. HLA-C-restricted CMV clonotypes gave the most frequent clonotype in two of eight donors.

Sequencing used cultured CD8+ T cells from PBMCs, obtained from culture after CMV antigen stimulation. The chain joins TRBV7-9 to TRBJ2-1; TRBD2 agrees at 8 bases. This TCR was recovered from a human donor in good health (CMV status not recorded). Some clones in this sample may be carry-over from other donors' samples. The DNA for the CDR3 is TGTGCCAGCAGTCGGGGGGGGAGCTCCTACAATGAGCAGTTCTTC. It is translated as CASSRGGSSYNEQFF. Combining the CDR3 with reference TRBV7-9 and TRBJ2-1 gives the whole variable domain DTGVSQNPRHKITKRGQNVTFRCDPISEHNRLYWYRQTLGQGPEFLTYFQNEAQLEKSRLLSDRFSAERPKGSFSTLEIQRTEQGDSAMYLCASSRGGSSYNEQFFGPGTRLTVL.